This passage covers 15 T cell receptor beta chains from one sample sequenced in a study of human versus mouse CDR3 diversity and MHC coevolution. The assay was immunoSEQ multiplex PCR, and TCRdb's table has in-frame clones only and misses some. Of roughly 80,000 clones detected, around 92% appear once; the ten largest clones hold over 0.12%. Sequenced: naive CD4+ T cells from blood. The subset denotes: CD45RO-negative CD62L-positive naive CD4 T cells. The receptors come from a person aged 25 to 75 in good health.

The rearrangement joins TRBV6-5 to TRBJ1-1; 9 bases are shared with TRBD1. This CDR3 comprises 14 residues. Losses at the gene ends were 5 bases for V and 5 bases for J; bases not matched to a gene: 6. The germline V gene has CDR1 MNHEY and CDR2 SVGAGI. CDR3 protein: CASSGGTGTTEAFF. The CDR3 nucleotides are TGTGCCAGCAGTGGTGGGACAGGGACTACTGAAGCTTTCTTT.

The chain uses TRBV2 and TRBJ2-3, with D possibly being TRBD1 (6 bases). Germline V CDR1 and CDR2: SNHLY, FYNNEI. The CDR3 sequence is 14 residues long. Trimming removed 3 bases from V and 4 bases from J, with 11 bases in between. In nucleotides, the CDR3 is TGTGCCAGCAGTGAGGGGTCAGGGGCAGATACGCAGTATTTT. Translation: CASSEGSGADTQYF.

The rearrangement joins TRBV10-3 to TRBJ2-5; 10 bases agree with TRBD1. The J call may be in error: the DNA end matches TRBJ2-7 better. The CDR3 runs 16 residues. The germline CDR1 and CDR2 sequences are ENHRY and SYGVKD. The CDR3 region has the DNA TGTGCCATCGGACTGAGCACCGGGACAGGGGTTGGCGAGCAGTACTTC. It codes for CAIGLSTGTGVGEQYF.

The chain combines TRBV6-1 with TRBJ2-5, with D tentatively TRBD1 (6 bases). CDR3 length: 17 amino acids. Germline values: CDR1 MNHNS, CDR2 SASEGT. The ends were cut back, 4 bases at V and 0 bases at J, with 18 bases in the middle. This CDR3 reads CASSGLTGQMYQETQYF. The CDR3 DNA reads as TGTGCCAGCAGTGGCCTGACGGGACAAATGTACCAAGAGACCCAGTACTTC.

This sequence joins TRBV27 and TRBJ1-6, with 10 bases lining up with TRBD1. The V gene end was trimmed by 6 bases and the J gene end by 6 bases; junction bases not matched to a gene: 5. Germline CDR1 MNHEY, CDR2 SMNVEV (reference sequence). The CDR3 extends over 15 amino acids. Here the CDR3 DNA reads TGTGCCAGCAGCCCTGGGACAGGGGCTAATTCACCCCTCCACTTT. Translated: CASSPGTGANSPLHF.

The chain employs TRBV28 and TRBJ2-5; maybe TRBD2 (7 bases). Germline CDR1 is MDHEN and CDR2 is SYDVKM. The CDR3 is 16 amino acids. Trimming shortened V by 4 bases and J by 5 bases, and 20 bases separated the two germline ends. CDR3 sequence reads: CASSSAGAGDRETQYF. CDR3 in DNA: TGTGCCAGCAGTTCGGCGGGGGCAGGGGACCGGGAGACCCAGTACTTC.

The chain has TRBV5-1 and TRBJ1-6; 8 bases match TRBD1. The germline V gene has CDR1 SGHRS and CDR2 YFSETQ. The CDR3 extends over 17 amino acids. After removal of 0 bases from V and 5 bases from J, the junction contained 7 bases not matched to a gene. The CDR3 here is CASSLVAGGSHNSPLHF. CDR3 bases: TGCGCCAGCAGCTTGGTTGCAGGGGGCAGTCATAATTCACCCCTCCACTTT.

The chain recombines TRBV5-6 with TRBJ1-6; 9 bases are a match to TRBD1. Trimming cost V 3 bases and J 11 bases; bases outside gene matches: 6. CDR1 and CDR2 from the germline V gene are SGHDT and YYEEEE. CDR3 size: 14 residues. The CDR3 sequence: CASSSPGQGTPLHF. For the CDR3, the DNA is TGTGCCAGCAGCTCACCGGGACAGGGAACACCCCTCCACTTT.

V gene TRBV5-1 combines with J gene TRBJ2-1; 13 positions agree with TRBD2. With 3 bases clipped from V and 7 bases from J, the junction kept 7 bases outside the gene matches. CDR3 length: 16 amino acids. Germline V CDR1 and CDR2: SGHRS, YFSETQ. CDR3 protein: CASSYLLAGGPNEQFF. The CDR3 coding sequence is TGCGCCAGCAGCTACCTACTAGCGGGAGGGCCAAATGAGCAGTTCTTC.

This CDR3 reads CASSYSGSFNEKLFF. The CDR3 coding sequence is TGTGCCAGCAGTTACTCGGGCAGCTTTAATGAAAAACTGTTTTTT. J is TRBJ1-4 and V is TRBV6-5, with no clear D. The CDR3 sequence is 15 residues long. Between the trimmed V and J ends, which lost 0 bases and 4 bases, there was a span of 9 bases. Germline loops: CDR1 MNHEY, CDR2 SVGAGI.

J is TRBJ1-1 and V is TRBV27; D may be TRBD1 (6 bases). Germline assignment: CDR1 MNHEY and CDR2 SMNVEV (reference sequence). CDR3 length: 12 amino acids. Trimming removed 5 bases at V and 11 bases at J, with 15 bases between. CDR3 nucleotides: TGTGCCAGCAGTCCATTCACAGGGTCGGCTTTCTTT. As protein: CASSPFTGSAFF.

The V and J genes are TRBV18 and TRBJ1-6, with TRBD1 identical over 7 bases. The CDR3 length is 17 residues. Germline loops: CDR1 KGHSH, CDR2 LQKENI. V lost 2 bases to trimming and J lost 0 bases; unmatched junction nucleotides: 4. The CDR3 is CASSPTGDSSYNSPLHF. CDR3 nucleotide sequence: TGTGCCAGCTCACCAACAGGGGATAGCTCCTATAATTCACCCCTCCACTTT.

CDR3 coding DNA: TGTGCCAGCAGTTACGCAACTAGCGGGAGTTACGAGCAGTACTTC. Its protein product is CASSYATSGSYEQYF. The chain is built from TRBV6-5 and TRBJ2-7; 11 nucleotides line up with TRBD2. CDR1 is MNHEY and CDR2 is SVGAGI in the germline V gene. V gave up 2 bases and J gave up 4 bases; unmatched junction bases: 4. CDR3 size: 15 residues.

The V gene is TRBV27, the J gene TRBJ1-3; 7 positions agree with TRBD1. The V gene end was trimmed by 6 bases and the J gene end by 2 bases; junction bases not matched to a gene: 1. There are 13 residues in the CDR3. Per the germline V gene, CDR1 is MNHEY and CDR2 is SMNVEV (reference sequence). The CDR3 nucleotides are TGTGCCAGCAGCGGGACAGCTGGAAACACCATATATTTT. It specifies CASSGTAGNTIYF.

A word on this clone: This sample also contains other DNA sequences that code for the same CDR3. The chain uses TRBV5-4 and TRBJ2-5, with D uncertain. V was shortened by 4 bases and J by 1 base, with 17 bases between the two germline ends. CDR3 length: 16 amino acids. Germline CDR1 SGHNT, CDR2 YYREEE (reference sequence). This CDR3 is CASSLKNVPGQETQYF. The CDR3 DNA reads TGTGCCAGCAGCCTGAAGAATGTGCCAGGCCAAGAGACCCAGTACTTC.